The 21 T cell receptor beta chains presented below share a single source sample, sequenced in a study of shared clonotypes between healthy human individuals. Repertoires were generated with immunoSEQ multiplex PCR, while TCRdb's copy carries only in-frame clones and drops some. The sample shows approximately 940,000 clones, about three quarters of them seen only once. The source material was memory CD4+ T cells sorted from blood. As for subset: CD45RA-negative fraction. These receptors originate from a young man in good health.

The chain carries TRBV14 and TRBJ2-5; D might be TRBD2 (5 bases). The germline CDR1 and CDR2 sequences are SGHDN and FVKESK. V lost 1 base, J lost 4 bases, and 13 bases lay in between. The CDR3 is 15 residues long. As DNA, the CDR3 is TGTGCCAGCAGCCAAGGGGAGAAGGGTAGAGAGACCCAGTACTTC. It encodes CASSQGEKGRETQYF.

The chain has TRBV6-5 and TRBJ1-1, with TRBD1 as a possible D gene (6 bases). The V gene's germline CDR1 is MNHEY and CDR2 SVGAGI. V lost 3 bases, J lost 5 bases, and 10 bases lay in between. This CDR3 is built from 13 residues. CDR3 residues: CASSYQGQTEAFF. CDR3 bases: TGTGCCAGCAGTTATCAGGGACAAACTGAAGCTTTCTTT.

The chain links TRBV19 to TRBJ1-2, with 7 bases matching TRBD1. The CDR3 runs to 14 residues. V lost 7 bases to trimming and J lost 2 bases; unmatched junction nucleotides: 7. In germline, CDR1 is LNHDA, CDR2 SQIVND (reference sequence). In DNA, the CDR3 is TGTGCCAGTACCCCCGGGACAGTAAACTATGGCTACACCTTC. It yields the protein CASTPGTVNYGYTF.

This chain connects TRBV11-1 to TRBJ2-7; TRBD1 is a possible D gene (6 bases). CDR3 size: 17 residues. V was pared by 1 base and J by 6 bases, with 22 bases between. Germline-derived CDR1 and CDR2 are SGHAT and FQDESV (reference sequence). Here the CDR3 DNA reads TGTGCCAGCAGCTTAGGGACCGGGCCTACAGGGATCTCCGAGCAGTACTTC. It is translated as CASSLGTGPTGISEQYF. Supplemented by reference TRBV11-1 and TRBJ2-7, the full variable domain reads EAEVAQSPRYKITEKSQAVAFWCDPISGHATLYWYRQILGQGPELLVQFQDESVVDDSQLPKDRFSAERLKGVDSTLKIQPAELGDSAMYLCASSLGTGPTGISEQYFGPGTRLTVT.

Concerning this clone itself: At the DNA level, this CDR3 is encoded by other sequences in the same sample as well. The chain is built from TRBV7-2 and TRBJ2-2; D may correspond to TRBD1 or TRBD2 (5 bases each). The germline V gene has CDR1 SGHTA and CDR2 FQGNSA. This CDR3 contains 16 residues. V was pared by 4 bases and J by 0 bases, with 12 bases between. The CDR3, as DNA: TGTGCCAGCAGCTCGACCGGGACGACGAACACCGGGGAGCTGTTTTTT. Its translation: CASSSTGTTNTGELFF.

This clone was picked up a small number of times. The genes are TRBV27 and TRBJ2-1; 8 nucleotides match TRBD1. The CDR3 loop spans 15 amino acids. The germline gives CDR1 MNHEY, CDR2 SMNVEV (reference sequence). J lost 6 bases, V lost 6 bases, and 10 bases had no gene match. CDR3 residues: CASSPSGGDFNEQFF. CDR3 sequence (DNA): TGTGCCAGCAGCCCTTCAGGGGGCGATTTCAATGAGCAGTTCTTC.

The rearrangement joins TRBV4-1 to TRBJ2-1, with 16 bases fitting TRBD2. With 2 bases clipped from V and 8 bases from J, the junction kept 12 bases outside the gene matches. The CDR3 contains 19 residues. Germline V CDR1 and CDR2: MGHRA, YSYEKL. CDR3: CASSQFSGLAGGPNHEQFF. The CDR3 bases are TGCGCCAGCAGCCAATTCTCGGGACTAGCGGGGGGGCCTAATCATGAGCAGTTCTTC.

The chain carries TRBV2 and TRBJ1-1, with 10 bases lining up with TRBD1. Germline trimming cut 4 bases from V and 10 bases from J; bases unmatched to any gene: 6. CDR3 length equals 13 residues. Germline CDR1 is SNHLY and CDR2 is FYNNEI. In DNA form, the CDR3 reads TGTGCCAGCAGTGGAAGACAGGGGGCGGGAGCTTTCTTT. This translates into CASSGRQGAGAFF.

The chain is built from TRBV30 and TRBJ2-3, with D perhaps TRBD2 (6 bases). The V end lost 1 base, the J end lost 5 bases, and 16 bases lay between the germline ends. Germline loops: CDR1 GTSNPN, CDR2 SVGIG (reference sequence). The CDR3 totals 15 residues. The CDR3 protein is CAWSGGSGLGDTQYF. CDR3 coding DNA: TGTGCCTGGAGTGGAGGTAGCGGCCTCGGAGATACGCAGTATTTT.

To note about this clone: The same CDR3 can be traced to other DNA sequences in this sample. The chain has TRBV5-1 and TRBJ2-3; D is undetermined. CDR1 is SGHRS and CDR2 is YFSETQ in the germline V gene. Trimming took off 0 bases at V and 1 base at J, with 6 bases between the two ends. This CDR3 is built from 14 residues. CDR3 coding DNA: TGCGCCAGCAGCTTGGGCGCTGGCACAGATACGCAGTATTTT. Translation: CASSLGAGTDTQYF.

V is TRBV19 and J is TRBJ2-4, with TRBD1 as a possible D gene (6 bases). This CDR3 is 15 amino acids long. Germline CDR1 LNHDA, CDR2 SQIVND (reference sequence). V gave up 5 bases and J gave up 8 bases, with 19 bases separating them. Written as DNA, the CDR3 is TGTGCCAGTAGTCGACAGGAACAAAGACCGGACATTCAGTACTTC. It encodes CASSRQEQRPDIQYF.

V is TRBV5-1 and J is TRBJ1-6; D gene unclear. The V gene's germline CDR1 is SGHRS and CDR2 YFSETQ. The CDR3 consists of 17 residues. The V and J ends lost 1 base and 9 bases respectively, with 20 bases between them. CDR3 nucleotide sequence: TGCGCCAGCAGCTTGATAGGTCGGTCGGGAGATAGTTCACCCCTCCACTTT. Translation: CASSLIGRSGDSSPLHF.

DNA for the CDR3: TGTGCCAGCAGCTTTGGACTACAGAACACCGGGGAGCTGTTTTTT. This gives the protein CASSFGLQNTGELFF. The chain combines TRBV5-4 with TRBJ2-2, with D tentatively TRBD2 (6 bases). CDR1 and CDR2 from the germline V gene are SGHNT and YYREEE (reference sequence). The length of the CDR3 is 15 residues. V was clipped by 2 bases and J by 1 base, with 9 bases between them. The entire variable domain, with the rest obtained from reference TRBV5-4 and TRBJ2-2, is as follows: ETGVTQSPTHLIKTRGQQVTLRCSSQSGHNTVSWYQQALGQGPQFIFQYYREEENGRGNFPPRFSGLQFPNYSSELNVNALELDDSALYLCASSFGLQNTGELFFGEGSRLTVL.

About this clone itself: At one end the junction does not follow the germline gene, possibly because of a read error. This same CDR3 is encoded by further DNA sequences in the sample. The rearrangement uses TRBV7-7 and TRBJ2-5; 8 positions match TRBD2. From germline, CDR1 is SSHAT and CDR2 FNYEAQ (reference sequence). The CDR3 is 13 residues long. The CDR3 loop is CASSPGGRETQYF. The CDR3, as DNA: TGTGCTAGCAGCCCGGGAGGGCGAGAGACCCAGTACTTC.

This clone was seen more than once but under ten times. The V call is TRBV10-2, the J call TRBJ2-7; no reliable D call. Trimming removed 8 bases from V and 0 bases from J, with 11 bases in between. There are 13 residues in the CDR3. The germline CDR1 and CDR2 sequences are WSHSY and SAAADI. In DNA, the CDR3 is TGCGCCAGCCGCTGGAGCCCCTCCTACGAGCAGTACTTC. It specifies CASRWSPSYEQYF.

The V and J genes are TRBV5-4 and TRBJ2-2, with D tentatively TRBD1 (5 bases). The germline CDR1 and CDR2 sequences are SGHNT and YYREEE (reference sequence). V lost 4 bases, J lost 6 bases, and 10 bases lay in between. The CDR3 spans 13 residues. The chain's CDR3 is CASSNRQSGELFF. DNA for the CDR3: TGTGCCAGCAGCAACAGACAGTCCGGGGAGCTGTTTTTT.

As for this clone: The sample has other DNA sequences that encode this CDR3 too. The chain employs TRBV18 and TRBJ2-7; D not resolved. CDR1 is KGHSH and CDR2 is LQKENI in the germline V gene. The CDR3 has 12 amino acids. V lost 2 bases to trimming and J lost 6 bases, with 8 bases between them. The CDR3 DNA is TGTGCCAGCTCACCAGCGACACGCGAGCAGTACTTC. This codes for CASSPATREQYF.

Comments on this clone: In the same sample, other DNA sequences code for this CDR3. This chain joins TRBV18 and TRBJ2-3; D call uncertain. V dropped 3 bases and J dropped 2 bases, with 6 bases sitting between them. The germline gives CDR1 KGHSH, CDR2 LQKENI. The length of the CDR3 is 13 residues. CDR3 in DNA: TGTGCCAGCTCACCGAGAACCACAGATACGCAGTATTTT. As protein: CASSPRTTDTQYF.

CDR3 protein: CASSIGVGNYGYTF. The CDR3 region has the DNA TGTGCCAGTAGTATAGGCGTGGGGAACTATGGCTACACCTTC. The V gene is TRBV19, the J gene TRBJ1-2; D is unclear. The germline V gene encodes CDR1 LNHDA and CDR2 SQIVND (reference sequence). This CDR3 region has 14 residues. The ends were cut back, 1 base at V and 2 bases at J, with 8 bases in the middle.

This clone has more than one count but fewer than ten. The chain joins TRBV7-9 to TRBJ1-1; D possibly corresponds to TRBD1 (5 bases). The V gene's germline CDR1 is SEHNR and CDR2 FQNEAQ (reference sequence). The CDR3 spans 14 residues. V lost 7 bases to trimming and J lost 3 bases, with 15 bases between them. In nucleotides, the CDR3 is TGTGCCAGCACCCAAAACAGGAAGGACACTGAAGCTTTCTTT. This translates into CASTQNRKDTEAFF. Supplemented by reference TRBV7-9 and TRBJ1-1, the full variable domain reads DTGVSQNPRHKITKRGQNVTFRCDPISEHNRLYWYRQTLGQGPEFLTYFQNEAQLEKSRLLSDRFSAERPKGSFSTLEIQRTEQGDSAMYLCASTQNRKDTEAFFGQGTRLTVV.

This clone was seen only a few times. The rearrangement joins TRBV6-5 to TRBJ2-1; 10 bases map to TRBD2. The CDR3 extends over 15 amino acids. V was pared by 5 bases and J by 8 bases, with 9 bases of the junction left unmatched. Germline loops: CDR1 MNHEY, CDR2 SVGAGI. For the CDR3, the DNA is TGTGCCAGCAGTGGATCCGGGACTAGCGTGCATGAGCAGTTCTTC. As protein: CASSGSGTSVHEQFF.